The clone carrying this T cell receptor (beta chain) was counted a few times. This specimen belongs to a study of blood T cell repertoires in COVID-19. Study as a whole: Italy, Spain and the United States were the sources of the convalescent and acute COVID-19 samples. PBMCs, B-cell-depleted T cells, or T cells provided the cDNA or gDNA that made up the material.

Authors' data handling: Reference gene primer amplification gave nucleated cell count estimates. Here immunoSEQ multiplex PCR was the method, and the copy in TCRdb shows in-frame clones only, minus some. V and J calls plus clone size are reproduced from that table; the DNA served to infer D and trimming. The sample includes under 65,000 clones, roughly 89% of them seen just once. Trimming took 6 bases from V and 0 from J; bases not matched to a gene: 5. The CDR3 is made up of 15 amino acids. Germline loops: CDR1 SGHRS, CDR2 YFSETQ. The sequencing sample was made of peripheral blood. The receptor's source is a human donor in a cohort sampled during active COVID-19. The genes are TRBV5-1 and TRBJ2-3, with 9 nucleotides matching TRBD2. DNA of the CDR3: TGCGCCAGCATACCAGCGGGAGGTAGCACAGATACGCAGTATTTT. This codes for CASIPAGGSTDTQYF.